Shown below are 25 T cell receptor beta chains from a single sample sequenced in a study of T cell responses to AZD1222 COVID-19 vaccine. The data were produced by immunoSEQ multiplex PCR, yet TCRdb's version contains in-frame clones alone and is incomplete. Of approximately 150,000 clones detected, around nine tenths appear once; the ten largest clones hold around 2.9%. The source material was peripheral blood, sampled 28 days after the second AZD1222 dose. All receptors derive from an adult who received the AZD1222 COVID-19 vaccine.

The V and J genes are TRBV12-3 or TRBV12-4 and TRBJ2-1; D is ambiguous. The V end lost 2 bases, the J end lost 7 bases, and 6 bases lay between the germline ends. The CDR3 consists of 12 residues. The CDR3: CASSLTLNEQFF. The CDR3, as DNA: TGTGCCAGCAGTTTAACCTTGAATGAGCAGTTCTTC.

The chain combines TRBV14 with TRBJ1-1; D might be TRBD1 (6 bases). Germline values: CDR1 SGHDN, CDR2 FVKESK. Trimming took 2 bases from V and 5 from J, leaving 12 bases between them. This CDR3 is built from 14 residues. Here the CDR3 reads CASSQQGGGTEAFF. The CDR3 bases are TGTGCCAGCAGCCAACAAGGGGGTGGTACTGAAGCTTTCTTT.

CDR3 in DNA: TGCGCCAGCAGCTTACCCACAGATACGCAGTATTTT. Translation: CASSLPTDTQYF. The chain recombines TRBV5-1 with TRBJ2-3; no clear D gene. CDR3 length: 12 amino acids. CDR1 and CDR2 from the germline V gene are SGHRS and YFSETQ. Trimming took off 2 bases at V and 2 bases at J, with 3 bases between the two ends.

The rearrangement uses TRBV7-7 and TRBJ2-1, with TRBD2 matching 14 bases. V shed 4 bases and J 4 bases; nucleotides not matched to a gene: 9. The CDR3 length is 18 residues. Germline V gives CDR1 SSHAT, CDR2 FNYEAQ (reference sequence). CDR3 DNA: TGTGCCAGCAGCTCAACGACTAGCGGGAGGGCCTCATACAATGAGCAGTTCTTC. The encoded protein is CASSSTTSGRASYNEQFF.

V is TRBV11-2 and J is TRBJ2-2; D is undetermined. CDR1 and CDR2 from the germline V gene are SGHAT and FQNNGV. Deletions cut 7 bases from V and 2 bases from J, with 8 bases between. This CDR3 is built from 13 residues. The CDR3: CASKEDNTGELFF. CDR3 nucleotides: TGTGCCAGCAAAGAGGATAACACCGGGGAGCTGTTTTTT.

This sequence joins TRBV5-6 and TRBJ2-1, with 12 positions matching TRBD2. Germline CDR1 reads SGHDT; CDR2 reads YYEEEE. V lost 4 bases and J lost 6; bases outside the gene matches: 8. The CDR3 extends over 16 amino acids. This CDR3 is CASSASKLAGGNEQFF. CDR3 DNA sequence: TGTGCCAGCAGCGCAAGCAAACTAGCGGGAGGCAATGAGCAGTTCTTC.

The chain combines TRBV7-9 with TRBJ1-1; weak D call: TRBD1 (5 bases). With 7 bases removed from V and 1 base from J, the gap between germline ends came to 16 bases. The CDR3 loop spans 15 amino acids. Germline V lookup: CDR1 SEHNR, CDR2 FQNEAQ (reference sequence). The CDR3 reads CASTTWGGSNTEAFF. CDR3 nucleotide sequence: TGTGCCAGCACCACTTGGGGGGGTTCGAACACTGAAGCTTTCTTT.

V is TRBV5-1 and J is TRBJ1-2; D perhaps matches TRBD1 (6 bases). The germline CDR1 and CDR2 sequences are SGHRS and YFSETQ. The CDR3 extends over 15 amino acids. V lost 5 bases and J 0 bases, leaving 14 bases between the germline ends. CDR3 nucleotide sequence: TGCGCCAGCAGAGACGGGACACGAGCTAACTATGGCTACACCTTC. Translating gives CASRDGTRANYGYTF. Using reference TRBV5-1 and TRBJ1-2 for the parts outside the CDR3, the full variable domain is KAGVTQTPRYLIKTRGQQVTLSCSPISGHRSVSWYQQTPGQGLQFLFEYFSETQRNKGNFPGRFSGRQFSNSRSEMNVSTLELGDSALYLCASRDGTRANYGYTFGSGTRLTVV.

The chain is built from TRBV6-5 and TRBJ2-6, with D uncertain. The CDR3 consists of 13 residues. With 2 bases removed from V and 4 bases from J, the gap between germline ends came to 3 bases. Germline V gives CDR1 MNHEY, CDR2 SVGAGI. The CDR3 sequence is CASSYPGANVLTF. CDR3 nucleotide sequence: TGTGCCAGCAGTTACCCCGGGGCCAACGTCCTGACTTTC.

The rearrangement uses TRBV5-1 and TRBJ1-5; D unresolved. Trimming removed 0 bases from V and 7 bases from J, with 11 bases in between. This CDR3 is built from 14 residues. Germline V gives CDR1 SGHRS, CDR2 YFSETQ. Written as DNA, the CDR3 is TGCGCCAGCAGCTTGGGACTGGAGGGACAGCCCCAGCATTTT. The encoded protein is CASSLGLEGQPQHF.

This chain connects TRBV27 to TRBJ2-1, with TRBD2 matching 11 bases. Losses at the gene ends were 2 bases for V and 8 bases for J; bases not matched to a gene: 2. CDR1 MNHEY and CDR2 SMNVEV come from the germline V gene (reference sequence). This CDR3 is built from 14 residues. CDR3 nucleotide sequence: TGTGCCAGCAGTTTAACTAGCGGGAGTGATGAGCAGTTCTTC. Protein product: CASSLTSGSDEQFF.

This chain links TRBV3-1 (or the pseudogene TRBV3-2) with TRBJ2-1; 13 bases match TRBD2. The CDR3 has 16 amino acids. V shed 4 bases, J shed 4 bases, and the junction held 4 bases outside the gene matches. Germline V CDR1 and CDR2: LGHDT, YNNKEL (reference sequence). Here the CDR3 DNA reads TGTGCCAGCAGCCCCTGGACTAGCGGGAGATACAATGAGCAGTTCTTC. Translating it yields CASSPWTSGRYNEQFF.

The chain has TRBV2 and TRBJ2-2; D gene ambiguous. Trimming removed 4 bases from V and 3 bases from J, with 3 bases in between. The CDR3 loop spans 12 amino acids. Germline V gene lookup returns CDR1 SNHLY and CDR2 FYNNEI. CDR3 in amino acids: CASSGDTGELFF. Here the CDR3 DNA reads TGTGCCAGCAGTGGGGACACCGGGGAGCTGTTTTTT.

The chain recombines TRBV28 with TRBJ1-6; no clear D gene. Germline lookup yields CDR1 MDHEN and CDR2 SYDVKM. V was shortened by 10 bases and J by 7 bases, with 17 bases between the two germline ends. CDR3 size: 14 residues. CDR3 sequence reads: CATSPSAGNSPLHF. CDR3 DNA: TGTGCCACATCCCCGTCGGCAGGAAATTCACCCCTCCACTTT.

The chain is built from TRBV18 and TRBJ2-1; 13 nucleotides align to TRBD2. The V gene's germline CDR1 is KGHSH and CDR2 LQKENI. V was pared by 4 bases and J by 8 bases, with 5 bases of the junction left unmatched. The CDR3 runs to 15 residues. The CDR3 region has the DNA TGTGCCAGCTCACGGGGACTAGCGGGGACGGATGAGCAGTTCTTC. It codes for CASSRGLAGTDEQFF.

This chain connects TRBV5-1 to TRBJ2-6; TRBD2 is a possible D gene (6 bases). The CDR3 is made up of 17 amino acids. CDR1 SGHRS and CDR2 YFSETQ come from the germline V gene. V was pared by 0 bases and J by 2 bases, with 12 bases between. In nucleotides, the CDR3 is TGCGCCAGCAGCTTGGGGGGGGATTCCCCTGGGGCCAACGTCCTGACTTTC. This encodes CASSLGGDSPGANVLTF.

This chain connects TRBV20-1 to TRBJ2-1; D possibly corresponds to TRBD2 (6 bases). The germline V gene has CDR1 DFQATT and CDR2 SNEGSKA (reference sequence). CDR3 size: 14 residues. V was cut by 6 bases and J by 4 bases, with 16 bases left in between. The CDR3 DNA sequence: TGCAGTGCCAGTAGCCGAGGGAGGTACAATGAGCAGTTCTTC. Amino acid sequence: CSASSRGRYNEQFF.

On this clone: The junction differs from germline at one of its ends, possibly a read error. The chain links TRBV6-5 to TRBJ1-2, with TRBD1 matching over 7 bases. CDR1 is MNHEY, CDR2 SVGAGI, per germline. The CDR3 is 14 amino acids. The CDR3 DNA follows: TGTGCCAGCAGCCCGATTACAGGGGACTACGGCTACACCTTC. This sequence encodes CASSPITGDYGYTF.

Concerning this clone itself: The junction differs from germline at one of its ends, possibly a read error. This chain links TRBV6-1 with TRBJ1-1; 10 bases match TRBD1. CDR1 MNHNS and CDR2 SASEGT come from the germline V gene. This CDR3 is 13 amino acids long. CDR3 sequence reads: CASGDRGPVEAFF. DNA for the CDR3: TGTGCCAGCGGTGACAGGGGGCCGGTTGAAGCTTTCTTT.

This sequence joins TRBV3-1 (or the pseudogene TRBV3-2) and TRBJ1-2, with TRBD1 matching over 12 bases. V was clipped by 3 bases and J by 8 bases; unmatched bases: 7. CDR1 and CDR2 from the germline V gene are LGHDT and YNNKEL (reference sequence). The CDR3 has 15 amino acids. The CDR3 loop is CASSHRGTGGKGYTF. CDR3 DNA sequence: TGTGCCAGCAGCCACAGAGGGACAGGGGGCAAAGGCTACACCTTC.

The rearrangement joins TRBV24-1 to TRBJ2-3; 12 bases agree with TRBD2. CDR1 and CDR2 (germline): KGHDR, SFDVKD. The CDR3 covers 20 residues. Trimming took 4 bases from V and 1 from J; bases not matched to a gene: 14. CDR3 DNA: TGTGCCACCAGTGACCCCGGGACTAGCGGGCAAAAGTCGGGCACAGATACGCAGTATTTT. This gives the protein CATSDPGTSGQKSGTDTQYF.

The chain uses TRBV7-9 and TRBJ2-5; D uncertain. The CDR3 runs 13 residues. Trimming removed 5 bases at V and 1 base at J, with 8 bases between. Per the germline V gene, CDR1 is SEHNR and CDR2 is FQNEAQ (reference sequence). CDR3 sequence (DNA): TGTGCCAGCAGCCCCTGGGCCCAAGAGACCCAGTACTTC. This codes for CASSPWAQETQYF.

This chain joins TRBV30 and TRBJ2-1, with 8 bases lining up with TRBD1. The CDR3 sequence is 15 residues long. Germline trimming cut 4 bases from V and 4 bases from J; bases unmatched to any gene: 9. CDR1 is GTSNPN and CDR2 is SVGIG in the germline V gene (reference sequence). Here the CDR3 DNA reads TGTGCCTGGACCATGGACAGGGATCTTTACAATGAGCAGTTCTTC. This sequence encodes CAWTMDRDLYNEQFF.

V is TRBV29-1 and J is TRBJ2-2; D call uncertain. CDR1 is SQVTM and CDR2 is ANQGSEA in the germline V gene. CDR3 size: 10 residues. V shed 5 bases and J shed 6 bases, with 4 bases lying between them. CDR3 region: CSVRPGELFF. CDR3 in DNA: TGCAGCGTTAGACCCGGGGAGCTGTTTTTT.

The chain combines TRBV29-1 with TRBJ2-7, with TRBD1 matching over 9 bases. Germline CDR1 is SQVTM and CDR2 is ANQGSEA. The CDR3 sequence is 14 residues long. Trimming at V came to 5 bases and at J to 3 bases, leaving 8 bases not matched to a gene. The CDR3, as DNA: TGCAGCGTTTCCCCGGGACAGGGTAACTACGAGCAGTACTTC. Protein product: CSVSPGQGNYEQYF.